Below, 20 T cell receptor beta chains from the same sample are listed, as sequenced in a study of T cells expressing NK-cell markers. TCRdb re-called the 5' RACE reads and shows each CDR3 protein once, DNA omitted. The table lists under 500,000 distinct CDR3 sequences. Sample: blood T cells: a sorted CD56 or NKG2C T cell subset, CD4+ or CD8+ T cells, or bulk PBMC T cells (not recorded which). The receptor set was obtained from a woman aged 18 to 75 in good health.

The rearrangement uses TRBV20-1 and TRBJ2-1; the D call from TCRdb, TRBD2, cannot be confirmed without DNA. The CDR3 contains 15 residues. CDR1 is DFQATT, CDR2 SNEGSKA, per germline (reference sequence). The CDR3 loop is CSARVTSGGYNEQFF.

The chain couples TRBV24-1 to TRBJ2-2. Germline V gene data show CDR1 as KGHDR and CDR2 as SFDVKD. The CDR3 loop spans 13 amino acids. This chain's CDR3 is CATSGRITGELFF.

CDR3 amino acids: CASSLTRRDTQYF. This chain uses TRBV5-4 with TRBJ2-3. CDR3 length: 13 residues. Germline V CDR1 and CDR2: SGHNT, YYREEE (reference sequence).

The chain employs TRBV2 and TRBJ2-4; the TRBD1 assignment by TCRdb is unverifiable without DNA. Germline V CDR1 and CDR2: SNHLY, FYNNEI. The CDR3 consists of 16 residues. CDR3 residues: CASHGTGRSAKNIQYF.

V gene TRBV23-1 combines with J gene TRBJ1-5; TCRdb names TRBD1, which stays unverified in the absence of DNA. TRBV23-1 is sorted into the ORF group, with uncertain function. The CDR3 is made up of 17 amino acids. The CDR3 sequence: CASSQSSPPRGRQPQHF.

CDR3 in amino acids: CATRNHAAYEQYF. The chain combines TRBV15 with TRBJ2-7. The CDR3 contains 13 residues. The germline V gene encodes CDR1 LNHNV and CDR2 YYDKDF (reference sequence).

The CDR3: CSAATGDRYEQYF. This rearrangement joins TRBV29-1 to TRBJ2-7; TCRdb outputs TRBD1, but without DNA this stays unchecked. CDR3 size: 13 residues. CDR1 is SQVTM and CDR2 is ANQGSEA in the germline V gene.

The genes are TRBV9 and TRBJ1-2; the TRBD1 assignment by TCRdb is unverifiable without DNA. Per the germline V gene, CDR1 is SGDLS and CDR2 is YYNGEE. The CDR3 spans 15 residues. The CDR3: CASSVDGGPAYGYTF.

CDR3 protein: CASSVEQGVYNEQFF. The V and J genes are TRBV9 and TRBJ2-1; TCRdb's assignment of TRBD1 cannot be checked, as there is no DNA. CDR1 is SGDLS and CDR2 is YYNGEE in the germline V gene. The CDR3 extends over 15 amino acids.

This chain uses TRBV7-8 with TRBJ2-7; TCRdb's assignment of TRBD2 cannot be checked, as there is no DNA. Germline V gene data show CDR1 as SGHVS and CDR2 as FQNEAQ. The CDR3 length is 16 residues. This CDR3 reads CASSLAVAGGVREQYF.

The gene calls are TRBV6-1 and TRBJ1-6; TCRdb's D gene call, TRBD1, goes unchecked for lack of DNA. The CDR3 spans 19 residues. CDR1 is MNHNS, CDR2 SASEGT, per germline. The chain's CDR3 is CASSPHRTGGFSYNSPLHF.

V is TRBV12-3 or TRBV12-4 and J is TRBJ1-5; the TCRdb D gene call, TRBD1, has no DNA to confirm it. There are 14 residues in the CDR3. This CDR3 reads CASRAGATNQPQHF.

V is TRBV19 and J is TRBJ2-1; the TCRdb D gene call, TRBD1, has no DNA to confirm it. CDR3 size: 13 residues. The germline V gene has CDR1 LNHDA and CDR2 SQIVND (reference sequence). The CDR3 protein is CASSINTGTRQFF.

J is TRBJ2-1 and V is TRBV4-1. The CDR3 has 12 amino acids. Germline V gene lookup returns CDR1 MGHRA and CDR2 YSYEKL. The CDR3 here is CASSHAYNEQFF.

This chain joins TRBV7-3 and TRBJ2-3; the D call from TCRdb, TRBD2, cannot be confirmed without DNA. The germline CDR1 and CDR2 sequences are SGHTA and FQGTGA. This CDR3 spans 15 amino acids. This chain's CDR3 is CASSANGGARDTQYF.

The rearrangement links TRBV20-1 to TRBJ2-3; TCRdb calls TRBD2, which cannot be checked without DNA. The CDR3 extends over 14 amino acids. The germline CDR1 and CDR2 sequences are DFQATT and SNEGSKA (reference sequence). The CDR3 spells CSARGLDSTDTQYF.

The chain uses TRBV12-3 or TRBV12-4 and TRBJ1-2. This CDR3 comprises 14 residues. The CDR3 here is CASANGGAHYGYTF.

This rearrangement joins TRBV15 to TRBJ2-1; without DNA, the TCRdb call of TRBD1 cannot be checked. The CDR3 has 14 amino acids. Germline loops: CDR1 LNHNV, CDR2 YYDKDF (reference sequence). This chain's CDR3 is CATSQDRGRVEQFF.

The chain carries TRBV7-2 and TRBJ2-5; TCRdb proposes TRBD2, but this gene call is untestable without DNA. The V gene's germline CDR1 is SGHTA and CDR2 FQGNSA. This CDR3 region has 15 residues. The chain's CDR3 is CASSLERGPWETQYF.

This rearrangement joins TRBV29-1 to TRBJ2-7. Germline V gene data show CDR1 as SQVTM and CDR2 as ANQGSEA. The CDR3 length is 13 residues. The CDR3 here is CSVDGSNSYEQYF.